This T cell receptor beta chain came from a study of somatic mutations in cytotoxic T cells in rheumatoid arthritis. Study context: Patient blood (about 32 ml EDTA) was taken immediately after diagnosis and before treatment.

In this sample, this clone turned up a few times. Its antigen is not identified. The CDR3 is 15 amino acids. The V and J ends lost 0 bases and 8 bases respectively, with 19 bases between them. Germline CDR1 and CDR2: SQVTM and ANQGSEA. In the original workflow: The authors rarely found patient CD8+ clones larger than 1% matching published virus-specific TCRB sequences. TCRdb's copy holds only in-frame clones and misses some; the assay was immunoSEQ multiplex PCR. V and J calls and clone size are given by that table; D and trimming were obtained from the DNA. This sample has about 16,000 clones; roughly 73% occur once, and the top ten carry 22%. Findings and caveats of the study: Any difference in CD8+ T-cell clonality between patients who had rheumatoid arthritis and healthy controls who were age-matched was not statistically significant.

V usage is TRBV29-1 and J usage is TRBJ1-2, with D possibly being TRBD1 (5 bases). The sequenced sample was CD8+ T cells sorted from blood. This clonotype originated in an adult with rheumatoid arthritis. The CDR3 loop is CSVEDLGDLLGGYTF. The CDR3 region has the DNA TGCAGCGTTGAAGATCTGGGGGACTTACTTGGGGGCTACACCTTC.